The 2 T cell receptor beta chains listed next were all sequenced from one sample in a study of shared clonotypes between healthy human individuals. Method: immunoSEQ multiplex PCR; TCRdb's copy keeps in-frame clones and lacks some. The top ten clones hold roughly 0.13% of a sample with roughly 2.4 million clones, roughly 95% of them seen once. Sequencing was done on a sample of naive CD4+ T cells sorted from blood. Indicated subset: CD45RA+ positively selected. All receptors derive from a man aged 18 to 29 in good health.

The chain joins TRBV10-3 to TRBJ2-3; D gene unclear. The length of the CDR3 is 17 residues. V was pared by 2 bases and J by 0 bases, with 15 bases between. Germline V gives CDR1 ENHRY, CDR2 SYGVKD. The DNA for the CDR3 is TGTGCCATCAGTGAGATTGGTAGCATGACTAGCACAGATACGCAGTATTTT. Its translation: CAISEIGSMTSTDTQYF.

V and J are TRBV29-1 and TRBJ2-7, with TRBD2 as a possible D gene (5 bases). The CDR3 is 11 residues long. V was trimmed by 7 bases and J by 5 bases, leaving 12 bases between them. Per germline, CDR1 SQVTM and CDR2 ANQGSEA. The CDR3 region has the DNA TGCAGCGGCAAACTAGGCAACGAGCAGTACTTC. This codes for CSGKLGNEQYF.